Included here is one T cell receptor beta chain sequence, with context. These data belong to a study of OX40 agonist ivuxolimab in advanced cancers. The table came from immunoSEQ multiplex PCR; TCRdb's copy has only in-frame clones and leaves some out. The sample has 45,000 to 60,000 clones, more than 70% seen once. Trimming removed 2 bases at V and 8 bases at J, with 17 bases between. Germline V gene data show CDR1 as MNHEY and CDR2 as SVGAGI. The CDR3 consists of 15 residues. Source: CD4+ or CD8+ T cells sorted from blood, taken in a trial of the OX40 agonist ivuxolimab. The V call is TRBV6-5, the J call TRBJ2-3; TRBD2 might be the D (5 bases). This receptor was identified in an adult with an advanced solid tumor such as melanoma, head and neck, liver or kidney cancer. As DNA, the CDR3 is TGTGCCAGCAGTTACAATTGGAGGCGTGCAGCTACGCAGTATTTT. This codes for CASSYNWRRAATQYF.